This T cell receptor beta chain derives from a study of PD-L1 blockade in urothelial cancer. Study details: In 2014, patients got going on atezolizumab, taking 1,200 mg intravenously every 3 weeks. Blood was analyzed 3 weeks (second dose) and 6 weeks after treatment start. The study recovered a median of 141,255 T cells per blood sample.

Produced via immunoSEQ multiplex PCR; TCRdb's table is partial and in-frame only. The sample consists of about 43,000 clones, under 90% of them appearing once. Time point reported: peripheral blood 6 weeks after treatment start. Germline-derived CDR1 and CDR2 are MNHNS and SASEGT. The length of the CDR3 is 14 residues. The V gene lost 0 bases and the J gene lost 5 bases, with 8 bases spanning the gap. The rearrangement uses TRBV6-1 and TRBJ1-5, with a tentative D call TRBD1 (5 bases). The starting material was PBMCs, obtained around atezolizumab (anti-PD-L1) treatment. This receptor was obtained from a man aged 55 to 70 with urothelial cancer. Written as DNA, the CDR3 is TGTGCCAGCAGTGAAGCGGGGCGGCATCAGCCCCAGCATTTT. Its translation: CASSEAGRHQPQHF.